Following are 30 T cell receptor beta chains from one sample sequenced in a study of T cell repertoires in cytomegalovirus infection. A single record per CDR3 protein comes from TCRdb applying MiXCR to the reads. Seen here are roughly 720,000 distinct CDR3 sequences, roughly a third observed once, and the top ten hold around 2.6%. Material for sequencing was PBMCs. The receptor set was obtained from a human donor in good health (CMV status not recorded). Some clones in this sample may be carry-over from other donors' samples.

This chain joins TRBV7-2 and TRBJ2-3, with D unclear. This CDR3 contains 15 residues. Trimming stripped 3 bases from V and 1 base from J, with 11 bases between. Germline-derived CDR1 and CDR2 are SGHTA and FQGNSA. This CDR3 is CASSFRSGGTDTQYF. The DNA of the CDR3 is TGTGCCAGCAGCTTCCGTAGTGGGGGCACAGATACGCAGTATTTT.

The chain recombines TRBV7-8 with TRBJ2-1; TRBD2 agrees at 13 bases. CDR3 length: 17 amino acids. CDR1 is SGHVS, CDR2 FQNEAQ, per germline. Losses at the gene ends were 0 bases for V and 7 bases for J; bases not matched to a gene: 6. The CDR3 region has the DNA TGTGCCAGCAGCTTAGCGCTAACTAGCGGGGGGGCGAATGAGCAGTTCTTC. Protein sequence: CASSLALTSGGANEQFF.

The chain combines TRBV19 with TRBJ1-5; D unresolved. This CDR3 is 15 amino acids long. The V and J ends lost 3 bases and 2 bases respectively, with 11 bases between them. Germline lookup yields CDR1 LNHDA and CDR2 SQIVND (reference sequence). The CDR3 sequence is CASSIGWVGNQPQHF. In DNA form, the CDR3 reads TGTGCCAGTAGTATTGGGTGGGTTGGCAATCAGCCCCAGCATTTT.

The V call is TRBV28, the J call TRBJ1-1; D is unclear. Germline CDR1 MDHEN, CDR2 SYDVKM. V was clipped by 10 bases and J by 1 base, with 10 bases between them. CDR3 length equals 12 residues. The DNA of the CDR3 is TGTGCCATCTCGATAGGGAACACTGAAGCTTTCTTT. It codes for CAISIGNTEAFF.

The J gene is TRBJ1-1, the V gene TRBV20-1, with D possibly TRBD1 on 6 matching bases. The V gene's germline CDR1 is DFQATT and CDR2 SNEGSKA (reference sequence). There are 13 residues in the CDR3. Trimming pared 6 bases from V and 5 bases from J, leaving 16 bases between. This CDR3 is CSAQNRDGTEAFF. CDR3 nucleotide sequence: TGCAGTGCCCAAAACAGGGATGGAACTGAAGCTTTCTTT.

The V and J genes are TRBV6-1 and TRBJ2-3, with 7 bases identical to TRBD1. This CDR3 region has 14 residues. Germline assignment: CDR1 MNHNS and CDR2 SASEGT. Trimming took 6 bases from V and 6 from J; bases not matched to a gene: 9. CDR3 bases: TGTGCCAGCAGACGGGACAGCGTCGTGGATACGCAGTATTTT. Amino acid sequence: CASRRDSVVDTQYF.

This chain connects TRBV12-3 or TRBV12-4 to TRBJ2-3; no clear D. V lost 5 bases and J 6 bases, leaving 15 bases between the germline ends. The CDR3 covers 14 residues. The CDR3 sequence: CASSPRVMFDTQYF. The CDR3 DNA reads as TGTGCCAGCAGTCCCCGAGTTATGTTTGATACGCAGTATTTT.

The genes are TRBV20-1 and TRBJ2-3, with D possibly TRBD2 on 7 matching bases. Germline lookup yields CDR1 DFQATT and CDR2 SNEGSKA (reference sequence). The CDR3 extends over 16 amino acids. V lost 3 bases to trimming and J lost 0 bases, with 16 bases between them. Written as DNA, the CDR3 is TGCAGTGCTAGCGGGGGGCTCGCAGCTAGCACAGATACGCAGTATTTT. It codes for CSASGGLAASTDTQYF.

The rearrangement uses TRBV10-3 and TRBJ2-7; D is possibly TRBD1 (6 bases). This CDR3 is built from 13 residues. Germline-derived CDR1 and CDR2 are ENHRY and SYGVKD. V lost 4 bases and J 2 bases, leaving 9 bases between the germline ends. The CDR3 region is CAISVGQTYEQYF. CDR3 in DNA: TGTGCCATCAGTGTGGGACAAACCTACGAGCAGTACTTC.

A few counts support this clonotype. The chain is built from TRBV7-9 and TRBJ1-4, with TRBD1 identical over 8 bases. Germline CDR1 SEHNR, CDR2 FQNEAQ (reference sequence). V lost 7 bases, J lost 5 bases, and 12 bases stayed unmatched. The CDR3 totals 16 residues. The CDR3 sequence is CASTNYPRTGNEKLFF. CDR3 bases: TGTGCCAGCACCAATTACCCCCGGACAGGGAATGAAAAACTGTTTTTT.

This chain connects TRBV29-1 to TRBJ2-3; D gene unclear. Germline V gene lookup returns CDR1 SQVTM and CDR2 ANQGSEA. Deletions cut 1 base from V and 1 base from J, with 6 bases between. The CDR3 has 13 amino acids. In DNA, the CDR3 is TGCAGCGTTGAAGCTAGGCGCACAGATACGCAGTATTTT. This gives the protein CSVEARRTDTQYF.

The count of this clonotype is one. The chain is built from TRBV29-1 and TRBJ1-1; no definite D call. Looked up from germline, CDR1 is SQVTM and CDR2 is ANQGSEA. The V gene lost 4 bases and the J gene lost 1 base, with 4 bases spanning the gap. The CDR3 covers 11 residues. The CDR3 loop is CSVGWNTEAFF. The CDR3 DNA follows: TGCAGCGTTGGATGGAACACTGAAGCTTTCTTT.

Comment on this clonotype: Since the CDR3 does not end with the conserved phenylalanine or tryptophan, this likely comes from a read error. The genes are TRBV6-1 and TRBJ2-5; TRBD1 is a possible D gene (6 bases). The CDR3 contains 16 residues. Looked up from germline, CDR1 is MNHNS and CDR2 is SASEGT. V lost 4 bases to trimming and J lost 4 bases, with 19 bases between them. As DNA, the CDR3 is TGTGCCAGCAGTGGCAATACATACAGGGTTCGAGAGACCCAGTACTTA. The encoded protein is CASSGNTYRVRETQYL.

This clonotype has at least ten counts. This sequence joins TRBV6-1 and TRBJ2-1; D may correspond to TRBD1 or TRBD2 (5 bases each). V lost 6 bases to trimming and J lost 5 bases, with 14 bases between them. The CDR3 runs to 14 residues. Germline values: CDR1 MNHNS, CDR2 SASEGT. DNA for the CDR3: TGTGCCAGCAGCACCGCCGGGGCCCACAATGAGCAGTTCTTC. The encoded protein is CASSTAGAHNEQFF.

This clonotype was counted at least ten times. This chain joins TRBV4-2 and TRBJ1-2; tentatively, D is TRBD1 (5 bases). With 1 base removed from V and 6 bases from J, the gap between germline ends came to 18 bases. This CDR3 is 16 amino acids long. Germline CDR1 LGHNA, CDR2 YNFKEQ. The CDR3 sequence: CASSQVLGQGQDGYTF. The CDR3 coding sequence is TGTGCCAGCAGCCAAGTCTTGGGGCAGGGTCAGGATGGCTACACCTTC.

This clonotype was seen many times. This CDR3 is CASSLLWIGEAFF. The CDR3 nucleotides read TGTGCCAGCAGCTTACTTTGGATAGGGGAAGCTTTCTTT. This rearrangement joins TRBV7-2 to TRBJ1-1; D unresolved. Trimming took 2 bases from V and 8 from J, leaving 12 bases between them. The CDR3 contains 13 residues. CDR1 and CDR2 (germline): SGHTA, FQGNSA.

At least ten counts were recorded for this clonotype. This chain links TRBV7-8 with TRBJ2-2; 12 bases are a match to TRBD2. Germline-derived CDR1 and CDR2 are SGHVS and FQNEAQ. V shed 6 bases, J shed 2 bases, and the junction held 10 bases outside the gene matches. This CDR3 has 18 amino acids. The DNA for the CDR3 is TGTGCCAGCAGTTCCCCACTGACTAGCGGGAGTAACACCGGGGAGCTGTTTTTT. As protein: CASSSPLTSGSNTGELFF. Full variable domain (missing parts from reference TRBV7-8 and TRBJ2-2): GAGVSQSPRYKVAKRGQDVALRCDPISGHVSLFWYQQALGQGPEFLTYFQNEAQLDKSGLPSDRFFAERPEGSVSTLKIQRTQQEDSAVYLCASSSPLTSGSNTGELFFGEGSRLTVL.

The chain combines TRBV7-9 with TRBJ2-2, with 9 bases that match TRBD2. This CDR3 contains 16 residues. The J segment lost 5 bases and the V segment lost 6 bases, leaving 10 bases of the junction unmatched. Germline CDR1 reads SEHNR; CDR2 reads FQNEAQ (reference sequence). CDR3 DNA sequence: TGTGCCAGCAGATCCCTGCGGGAGGGGTGGACCGGGGAGCTGTTTTTT. Encoded protein: CASRSLREGWTGELFF.

Details on this clonotype: This CDR3 is missing its conserved last phenylalanine or tryptophan, likely due to a read error. V is TRBV19 and J is TRBJ2-6; D call uncertain. This CDR3 has 15 residues. The V gene lost 3 bases and the J gene lost 0 bases, with 6 bases spanning the gap. Germline V gene lookup returns CDR1 LNHDA and CDR2 SQIVND (reference sequence). CDR3: CASSIRGSGANVLTL. The CDR3 DNA is TGTGCCAGTAGTATTCGAGGCTCTGGGGCCAACGTCCTGACTTTA.

This clonotype was observed a few times. The V call is TRBV11-3, the J call TRBJ2-7; no clear D. Trimming cost V 0 bases and J 3 bases, with 27 bases left between them. In germline, CDR1 is SGHNT, CDR2 YENEEA. This CDR3 spans 20 amino acids. In nucleotides, the CDR3 is TGTGCCAGCAGCTTAGAGGTGGCCGGTCCAACCCCCTCAAACCGCTACGAGCAGTACTTC. Translating it yields CASSLEVAGPTPSNRYEQYF.

The CDR3 DNA follows: TGTGCCAGCAGCCGCGAGGACAGACATTCACCCCTCCACTTT. This codes for CASSREDRHSPLHF. The J gene is TRBJ1-6, the V gene TRBV27; weak D call: TRBD1 (6 bases). The CDR3 is 14 amino acids. Germline values: CDR1 MNHEY, CDR2 SMNVEV (reference sequence). Trimming left V 6 bases short and J 8 bases short, with 14 bases between.

The rearrangement links TRBV28 to TRBJ1-1; D might be TRBD1 (6 bases). CDR1 is MDHEN and CDR2 is SYDVKM in the germline V gene. Trimming pared 3 bases from V and 5 bases from J, leaving 13 bases between. The CDR3 covers 14 residues. DNA of the CDR3: TGTGCCAGCAGTTTCCGCGGGGGCACGACTGAAGCTTTCTTT. Encoded protein: CASSFRGGTTEAFF.

V is TRBV27 and J is TRBJ2-3, with 10 bases fitting TRBD1. The CDR3 extends over 17 amino acids. V gave up 2 bases and J gave up 4 bases; unmatched junction bases: 9. Germline-derived CDR1 and CDR2 are MNHEY and SMNVEV (reference sequence). In DNA form, the CDR3 reads TGTGCCAGCAGTTTAAGAGGCCGGGACAGGGGAGCAGATACGCAGTATTTT. It codes for CASSLRGRDRGADTQYF.

In this sample, this clonotype turned up a few times. The chain carries TRBV6-6 and TRBJ1-5, with D uncertain. The CDR3 runs to 15 residues. CDR1 MNHNY and CDR2 SVGAGI come from the germline V gene (reference sequence). V was cut by 7 bases and J by 3 bases, with 16 bases left in between. This chain's CDR3 is CASTKPEGTNQPQHF. The CDR3 DNA sequence: TGTGCCAGCACCAAACCCGAGGGTACCAATCAGCCCCAGCATTTT.

This clonotype has only a few counts. The chain is built from TRBV12-3 or TRBV12-4 and TRBJ1-1; weak D call: TRBD1 (5 bases). V was pared by 3 bases and J by 6 bases, with 14 bases between. CDR3 size: 14 residues. The DNA for the CDR3 is TGTGCCAGCAGTTTTGGGGGGGAGTGGGCTGAAGCTTTCTTT. This codes for CASSFGGEWAEAFF.

This chain links TRBV6-1 with TRBJ1-2; tentatively, D is TRBD1 (5 bases). Germline values: CDR1 MNHNS, CDR2 SASEGT. This CDR3 is 16 amino acids long. Trimming pared 5 bases from V and 7 bases from J, leaving 23 bases between. The CDR3 reads CASSSASWRGWGGYTF. As DNA, the CDR3 is TGTGCCAGCAGTTCAGCTAGCTGGAGGGGCTGGGGTGGCTACACCTTC.

The J gene is TRBJ2-3, the V gene TRBV29-1; D tentatively reads TRBD1 or TRBD2 (5 bases each). The CDR3 is 14 residues long. The germline V gene has CDR1 SQVTM and CDR2 ANQGSEA. Trimming took 4 bases from V and 3 from J, leaving 14 bases between them. CDR3 DNA sequence: TGCAGCGTTGTGGCCGGGGCCCGTACAGATACGCAGTATTTT. Residues: CSVVAGARTDTQYF.

V gene TRBV7-8 combines with J gene TRBJ1-3, with a weak D call TRBD1 (6 bases). The CDR3 spans 13 residues. Germline CDR1 is SGHVS and CDR2 is FQNEAQ. Trimming removed 5 bases at V and 4 bases at J, with 9 bases between. CDR3 protein: CASSGGQGNTIYF. CDR3 in DNA: TGTGCCAGCAGCGGGGGCCAGGGAAACACCATATATTTT.

J is TRBJ2-2 and V is TRBV28; 9 positions agree with TRBD1. This CDR3 has 15 residues. Germline values: CDR1 MDHEN, CDR2 SYDVKM. Trimming at V came to 8 bases and at J to 4 bases, leaving 8 bases not matched to a gene. CDR3 coding DNA: TGTGCCAGCTCGTGGGACAGGGATATCACCGGGGAGCTGTTTTTT. Translated, it gives CASSWDRDITGELFF.

The CDR3 DNA reads TGTGCCAGCAGATACAGGGCCTCGAACACCGGGGAGCTGTTTTTT. Encoded protein: CASRYRASNTGELFF. J is TRBJ2-2 and V is TRBV7-9; TRBD1 is a possible D gene (6 bases). The V and J ends lost 6 bases and 0 bases respectively, with 11 bases between them. The germline gives CDR1 SEHNR, CDR2 FQNEAQ (reference sequence). CDR3 length: 15 residues.